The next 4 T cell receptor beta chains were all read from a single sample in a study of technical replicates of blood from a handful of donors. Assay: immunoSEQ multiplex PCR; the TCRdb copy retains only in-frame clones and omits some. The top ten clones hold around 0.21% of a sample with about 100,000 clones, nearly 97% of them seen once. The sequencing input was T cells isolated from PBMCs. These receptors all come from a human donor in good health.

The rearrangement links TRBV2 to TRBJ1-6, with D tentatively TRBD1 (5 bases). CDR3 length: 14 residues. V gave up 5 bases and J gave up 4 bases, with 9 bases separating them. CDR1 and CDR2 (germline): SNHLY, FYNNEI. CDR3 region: CASSPGFYNSPLHF. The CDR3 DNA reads TGTGCCAGCAGTCCAGGGTTTTATAATTCACCCCTCCACTTT.

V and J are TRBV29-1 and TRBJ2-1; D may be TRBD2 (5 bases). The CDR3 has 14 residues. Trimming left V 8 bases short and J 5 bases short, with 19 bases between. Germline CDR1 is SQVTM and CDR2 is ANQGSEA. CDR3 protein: CSTVSGYTDNEQFF. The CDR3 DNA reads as TGCAGCACCGTGTCGGGATACACGGACAATGAGCAGTTCTTC.

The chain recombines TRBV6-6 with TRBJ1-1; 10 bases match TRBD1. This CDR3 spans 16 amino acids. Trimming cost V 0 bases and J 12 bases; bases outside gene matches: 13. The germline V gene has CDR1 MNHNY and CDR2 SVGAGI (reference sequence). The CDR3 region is CASSYSIGGDRGSTFF. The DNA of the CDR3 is TGTGCCAGCAGTTACTCGATTGGCGGGGACAGGGGATCAACTTTCTTT.

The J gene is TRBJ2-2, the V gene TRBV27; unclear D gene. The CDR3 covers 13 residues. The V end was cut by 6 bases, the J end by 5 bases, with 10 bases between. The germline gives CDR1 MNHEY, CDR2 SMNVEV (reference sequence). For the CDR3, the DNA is TGTGCCAGCAGCATAGAGGATACCGGGGAGCTGTTTTTT. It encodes CASSIEDTGELFF.